This TCR beta chain emerged from a study of beta chain features in type 1 diabetes listed by TCRdb under 2018. Concerning the study at large: Mean age, gender distribution, total cell number and subset yield did not differ between patients and healthy donors. A total of approximately 110,000,000 sorted cells were examined across all samples, and a strong correlation was observed between cell number per subset and RNA yield. In the study, TCRB repertoires of sorted circulating CD4+ T cell subsets from recently diagnosed type 1 diabetes patients were compared with those of matched healthy donors. Naive and central memory subsets were obtained from all 30 or so donors, but regulatory and stem cell-like memory subsets were isolated from only 8 patients and 8 healthy donors. The paper's findings and limits, for the study overall: Type 1 diabetes patients showed a moderate but significant shortening of TCRB CDR3 length in all four CD4+ subsets. Naive, central memory and regulatory TCRB repertoires appeared to be more similar among patients than among healthy donors. Sequencing cDNA rather than genomic DNA could over-represent highly expressing activated cells, although activation and CD3 levels did not differ between groups. Patients with type 1 diabetes made fewer insertions and deleted more nucleotides at VDJ recombination sites, implying thymic rearrangement abnormalities. Because small numbers of individuals were included in the HLA sub-analyses, any influence of HLA type on TCRB rearrangement was left unresolved. Shorter templates might have been favored by PCR, but patient and control samples were amplified and corrected together, so both groups would have been affected equally by any skew.

This clone was seen only a few times. The antigen it recognizes is unknown. One base away there is no much larger clone; base qualities are not given. Each donor gave one peripheral blood draw, averaging approximately 0.12 L, which was collected into heparinised tubes. A BD FACSAria II and a panel including CD45RO, CCR7, CD25, CD127, CD95 and CD27 were used to sort naive, central memory, regulatory and stem cell-like memory CD4+ T cells. Purity was above 95% for every sorted population. PBMCs were isolated right away by Lymphoprep density gradient centrifugation and were stained directly, without culture. Samples were stained and sorted in pairs, with one healthy donor and one patient per experiment, so that batch effects were minimized. From the cysteine through the phenylalanine, the CDR3 covers 16 amino acids. The entry retains the CDR3 DNA only, 48 bases that are in frame from base 1. The V end gives up 0 bases and the J end 6 bases, leaving 6 bases in the junction not matched to a gene. The germline V gene specifies SGHRS as CDR1 and YFSETQ as CDR2.

All of the isolated RNA was reverse transcribed with the High Capacity cDNA Reverse Transcription Kit, so expressed TCRB transcripts were sequenced. Naive, central memory and regulatory T cell samples underwent deep immunoSEQ sequencing, averaging about 3.5 million total reads per sample. After sorted cells were lysed in RLT buffer, RNA was extracted with DNase-treated RNeasy Micro or Mini kits, with the choice depending on cell number. To prevent cross-contamination, each cell subset was processed individually, whereas patient and healthy donor samples were processed jointly. Using the immunoSEQ multiplex PCR, TCRB sequences were amplified from cDNA into 87-bp fragments spanning the CDR3 region. Sequencing of the amplicons was done on the Illumina HiSeq platform. On the study's bioinformatics: Synthetic template baselines were used to correct PCR bias computationally, reads within Hamming distance 2 were collapsed, and singletons that could not be merged were discarded. Reads were aligned to IMGT to assign V, D and J genes, CDR3 length, and insertions or deletions at six rearrangement sites. Within each subset, clonotype counts were normalized to sorted cell number, and only after that were true diversity and Gini coefficients computed with the tcR R package. The overlap coefficient, calculated on TCRB nucleotide sequences, was used to quantify repertoire sharing. Out-of-frame TCRB sequences from naive cells were analyzed as a proxy for the pre-selection repertoire. TCRdb's version of the immuneACCESS table is confined to in-frame rearrangements and falls short of the full clone set. An unresolved V gene accounts for under half of the shortfall where checked; the remainder is of unknown origin. The V and J calls and clone size come from that table; D and trimming were worked out from the DNA. A total of 250,000 to 350,000 clones appear in this sample, roughly an eighth of them only once. The top ten clones comprise 0.015% to 0.02% of the sample.

Sequenced input: naive CD4+ T cells from blood. This specimen's cell subset or site label, interpreted: true naive CD4+ T cells. The chain is encoded by TRBV5-1 joined to TRBJ2-3; TRBD2 fits 11 bases in the junction. This clonotype originated in a man aged 25-45 years with type 1 diabetes. The CDR3 region: CASSLGTSGSYDTQYF. The base sequence is TGCGCCAGCAGCTTGGGAACTAGCGGGAGCTACGATACGCAGTATTTT. Reference TRBV5-1 and TRBJ2-3 proteins supply the regions before and after the CDR3; the full variable domain is: KAGVTQTPRYLIKTRGQQVTLSCSPISGHRSVSWYQQTPGQGLQFLFEYFSETQRNKGNFPGRFSGRQFSNSRSEMNVSTLELGDSALYLCASSLGTSGSYDTQYFGPGTRLTVL.